One and the same sample provided the 28 T cell receptor beta chains below, sequenced in a study of blood T cells in healthy people across ages. The second PCR ran about 6 to 12 cycles with a sample-barcoded 5' primer and J-beta primers. TCRdb used MiXCR to reprocess the 5' RACE reads, holding one entry per CDR3 protein. This sample yields about a million distinct CDR3 sequences, of which 40% to 60% are seen a single time; roughly an eighth belongs to the top ten. The sample was blood. Receptor source: a man aged 30 to 39 in good health.

CDR3 DNA: TGTGCCTCCCGGCGTGGGGACATGAACACTGAAGCTTTCTTT. It encodes CASRRGDMNTEAFF. The chain links TRBV30 to TRBJ1-1; tentative D call: TRBD1 (6 bases). Germline values: CDR1 GTSNPN, CDR2 SVGIG (reference sequence). The CDR3 spans 14 residues. Trimming cost V 7 bases and J 0 bases, with 15 bases left between them. Full variable domain (remainder filled in from reference TRBV30 and TRBJ1-1): SQTIHQWPATLVQPVGSPLSLECTVEGTSNPNLYWYRQAAGRGLQLLFYSVGIGQISSEVPQNLSASRPQDRQFILSSKKLLLSDSGFYLCASRRGDMNTEAFFGQGTRLTVV.

V gene TRBV10-3 combines with J gene TRBJ2-3; 8 bases fit TRBD2. The CDR3 contains 15 residues. CDR1 and CDR2 (germline): ENHRY, SYGVKD. V gave up 3 bases and J gave up 1 base; unmatched junction bases: 3. This CDR3 is CAISDRGGGTDTQYF. CDR3 nucleotides: TGTGCCATCAGTGACCGGGGGGGCGGCACAGATACGCAGTATTTT.

In this sample, this clonotype turned up a few times. This sequence joins TRBV12-3 or TRBV12-4 and TRBJ2-7; no reliable D call. There are 14 residues in the CDR3. Deletions cut 2 bases from V and 4 bases from J, with 12 bases between. This CDR3 is CASSLRTEEYEQYF. CDR3 nucleotide sequence: TGTGCCAGCAGTTTAAGGACCGAGGAGTACGAGCAGTACTTC.

The CDR3 region is CASIVDGNTEAFF. The CDR3 DNA is TGTGCCAGCATCGTGGACGGAAACACTGAAGCTTTCTTT. The V gene is TRBV28, the J gene TRBJ1-1; unclear D gene. From germline, CDR1 is MDHEN and CDR2 SYDVKM. V was clipped by 7 bases and J by 2 bases, with 11 bases between them. This CDR3 spans 13 amino acids.

The CDR3 loop reads CAWSQTGAIQYF. CDR3 in DNA: TGTGCCTGGAGCCAGACAGGGGCCATTCAGTACTTC. The chain carries TRBV30 and TRBJ2-7; 8 bases map to TRBD1. The J call may be mistaken, given a closer DNA end match to TRBJ2-4. The CDR3 contains 12 residues. Germline V gene data show CDR1 as GTSNPN and CDR2 as SVGIG (reference sequence).

The chain recombines TRBV3-1 with TRBJ2-6; D gene ambiguous. CDR1 is LGHDT, CDR2 YNNKEL, per germline (reference sequence). This CDR3 spans 15 amino acids. Trimming took 2 bases from V and 3 from J, leaving 8 bases between them. CDR3 sequence reads: CASSQLFGGANVLTF. CDR3 coding DNA: TGTGCCAGCAGCCAATTGTTTGGTGGGGCCAACGTCCTGACTTTC.

This clonotype was picked up a small number of times. The chain uses TRBV6-1 and TRBJ2-7; no clear D gene. Germline values: CDR1 MNHNS, CDR2 SASEGT. The CDR3 totals 11 residues. V gave up 7 bases and J gave up 2 bases, with 6 bases separating them. In DNA, the CDR3 is TGTGCCAGCATCGCAGCCTACGAGCAGTACTTC. It encodes CASIAAYEQYF.

This clonotype has just a few counts. The chain is built from TRBV6-5 and TRBJ1-4; possible D gene TRBD1, 5 bases. In germline, CDR1 is MNHEY, CDR2 SVGAGI. The V end was cut by 5 bases, the J end by 4 bases, with 14 bases between. The CDR3 sequence is 15 residues long. This CDR3 is CASSALDKHNEKLFF. CDR3 coding DNA: TGTGCCAGCAGTGCCTTGGACAAACATAATGAAAAACTGTTTTTT.

This chain links TRBV10-3 with TRBJ2-7, with D uncertain. CDR3 length equals 14 residues. The V and J ends lost 3 bases and 2 bases respectively, with 11 bases between them. Germline V lookup: CDR1 ENHRY, CDR2 SYGVKD. The CDR3 region has the DNA TGTGCCATCAGTGATACCCTAGTCCCCTACGAGCAGTACTTC. The encoded protein is CAISDTLVPYEQYF.

This clonotype was detected a few times. CDR3 loop: CATRAGPSSNQPQHF. CDR3 coding DNA: TGTGCCACCAGAGCGGGCCCAAGTAGCAATCAGCCCCAGCATTTT. The chain combines TRBV15 with TRBJ1-5; D remains unclear. Trimming cost V 6 bases and J 0 bases, with 12 bases left between them. Germline loops: CDR1 LNHNV, CDR2 YYDKDF (reference sequence). The CDR3 runs 15 residues.

With regard to this clonotype: Its ends do not fully match the called genes, so a read error is possible. The chain uses TRBV4-1 and TRBJ1-2, with D uncertain. Germline assignment: CDR1 MGHRA and CDR2 YSYEKL. This CDR3 is 14 amino acids long. CDR3 residues: CASSQEGRMEGCTF. The CDR3 DNA reads as TGCGCCAGCAGCCAGGAAGGACGGATGGAGGGCTGCACCTTC.

The chain uses TRBV5-1 and TRBJ2-5; possible D gene TRBD2, 6 bases. This CDR3 comprises 16 residues. CDR1 SGHRS and CDR2 YFSETQ come from the germline V gene. Trimming removed 1 base from V and 1 base from J, with 14 bases in between. The CDR3 sequence: CASSLRSRGAQETQYF. CDR3 nucleotides: TGCGCCAGCAGCTTGAGGTCTCGCGGGGCCCAAGAGACCCAGTACTTC. Together with reference TRBV5-1 and TRBJ2-5, the CDR3 gives the full variable domain: KAGVTQTPRYLIKTRGQQVTLSCSPISGHRSVSWYQQTPGQGLQFLFEYFSETQRNKGNFPGRFSGRQFSNSRSEMNVSTLELGDSALYLCASSLRSRGAQETQYFGPGTRLLVL.

This clonotype has ten or more counts. The chain recombines TRBV5-1 with TRBJ2-7; D remains unclear. Germline V gene data show CDR1 as SGHRS and CDR2 as YFSETQ. Trimming stripped 0 bases from V and 4 bases from J, with 5 bases between. The CDR3 has 12 amino acids. This CDR3 is CASSLERYEQYF. CDR3 DNA: TGCGCCAGCAGCTTGGAACGGTACGAGCAGTACTTC.

V and J are TRBV30 and TRBJ2-3, with TRBD2 identical over 7 bases. This CDR3 is built from 11 residues. CDR1 and CDR2 from the germline V gene are GTSNPN and SVGIG (reference sequence). The ends lost 4 bases at V and 5 bases at J; junction bases unmatched: 0. The CDR3 reads CAWIAGDTQYF. The CDR3 DNA reads TGTGCCTGGATAGCGGGAGATACGCAGTATTTT.

V gene TRBV20-1 combines with J gene TRBJ2-7; 15 bases agree with TRBD2. The germline V gene encodes CDR1 DFQATT and CDR2 SNEGSKA (reference sequence). This CDR3 is 14 amino acids long. Trimming took 6 bases from V and 6 from J; bases not matched to a gene: 6. The CDR3, as DNA: TGCAGTGCGCCGGGACTAGCGGGGGGAGTCGAGCAGTACTTC. Translating gives CSAPGLAGGVEQYF.

The CDR3 nucleotides read TGCGCCAGCAGCAACGGATTCACAGATACGCAGTATTTT. This sequence encodes CASSNGFTDTQYF. The chain carries TRBV5-1 and TRBJ2-3, with no clear D. V shed 4 bases and J shed 2 bases, with 8 bases lying between them. CDR3 length: 13 residues. CDR1 and CDR2 from the germline V gene are SGHRS and YFSETQ.

The gene calls are TRBV7-3 and TRBJ2-3; possibly TRBD1 for D (7 bases). V was clipped by 3 bases and J by 4 bases, with 17 bases between them. Germline V gives CDR1 SGHTA, CDR2 FQGTGA. The CDR3 length is 16 residues. CDR3 nucleotide sequence: TGTGCCAGCAGCTTTTTTTCCAGGGGGGACGCAGATACGCAGTATTTT. Its protein is CASSFFSRGDADTQYF.

V usage is TRBV4-1 and J usage is TRBJ2-3, with D unresolved. Germline loops: CDR1 MGHRA, CDR2 YSYEKL. The CDR3 loop spans 16 amino acids. V was clipped by 0 bases and J by 0 bases, with 10 bases between them. Here the CDR3 DNA reads TGCGCCAGCAGCCAAGACATTAGCCGAAGCACAGATACGCAGTATTTT. It is translated as CASSQDISRSTDTQYF.

The CDR3 nucleotides read TGCAGTGCTCCCAGACAGGGGAGAGCCCAGTACTTC. Protein: CSAPRQGRAQYF. The chain has TRBV20-1 and TRBJ2-7; 8 bases line up with TRBD1. This CDR3 region has 12 residues. Trimming took 5 bases from V and 10 from J; bases not matched to a gene: 10. The germline CDR1 and CDR2 sequences are DFQATT and SNEGSKA (reference sequence).

The genes are TRBV5-1 and TRBJ2-7; D remains ambiguous. Germline loops: CDR1 SGHRS, CDR2 YFSETQ. The CDR3 runs 13 residues. The V end lost 4 bases, the J end lost 11 bases, and 19 bases lay between the germline ends. CDR3 in DNA: TGCGCCAGCAGCGGAATCACAGCGCCAGAGAAGTACTTC. Protein product: CASSGITAPEKYF.

There are a few counts of this clonotype. In DNA form, the CDR3 reads TGTGCCAGCAGCCTTCTAGCTGCCTACGAGCAGTACTTC. It codes for CASSLLAAYEQYF. The V and J genes are TRBV11-2 and TRBJ2-7, with D possibly matching TRBD2 (5 bases). Germline loops: CDR1 SGHAT, CDR2 FQNNGV. Trimming stripped 5 bases from V and 2 bases from J, with 10 bases between. The CDR3 extends over 13 amino acids.

This clonotype was detected only a few times. The genes are TRBV3-1 and TRBJ2-4, with unresolved D. Germline V CDR1 and CDR2: LGHDT, YNNKEL (reference sequence). CDR3 size: 16 residues. Between the trimmed V and J ends, which lost 7 bases and 0 bases, there was a span of 16 bases. In DNA form, the CDR3 reads TGTGCCAGCACCGAGAGTCACCTCCTAGCCAAAAACATTCAGTACTTC. Its protein is CASTESHLLAKNIQYF.

The chain recombines TRBV7-2 with TRBJ2-4; D may match TRBD1 or TRBD2 (6 bases each). The J call may be incorrect, as the DNA end agrees better with TRBJ2-7. This CDR3 region has 14 residues. Looked up from germline, CDR1 is SGHTA and CDR2 is FQGNSA. CDR3 coding DNA: TGTGCCAGCAGCTTAGCGGGGGGCAGGAACGAGCAGTACTTC. Encoded protein: CASSLAGGRNEQYF.

This clonotype was recorded once. The chain combines TRBV18 with TRBJ1-1, with no clear D. Germline assignment: CDR1 KGHSH and CDR2 LQKENI. CDR3 length: 14 amino acids. Trimming left V 0 bases short and J 8 bases short, with 13 bases between. CDR3: CASSPPSKAGEAFF. The CDR3 bases are TGTGCCAGCTCACCACCTTCTAAGGCGGGAGAAGCTTTCTTT.

The V and J genes are TRBV9 and TRBJ1-2, with 7 positions matching TRBD1. Trimming cost V 3 bases and J 6 bases; bases outside gene matches: 11. Germline V CDR1 and CDR2: SGDLS, YYNGEE. The CDR3 has 15 residues. The CDR3 region is CASSDSNPGGHGYTF. The CDR3 nucleotides are TGTGCCAGCAGCGACTCTAATCCAGGGGGACATGGCTACACCTTC.

V is TRBV7-3 and J is TRBJ1-2, with a weak D call TRBD1 (6 bases). Germline CDR1 and CDR2: SGHTA and FQGTGA. This CDR3 is built from 14 residues. V lost 5 bases and J lost 3, with 13 bases in between. DNA of the CDR3: TGTGCCAGCAGCACGGACAGTACTGACTATGGCTACACCTTC. This gives the protein CASSTDSTDYGYTF.

As to this clonotype: Germline and junction disagree at one end, which may indicate a read error. The chain uses TRBV11-3 and TRBJ2-3; 9 bases agree with TRBD2. Germline V CDR1 and CDR2: SGHNT, YENEEA. The CDR3 is made up of 14 amino acids. The CDR3 region is CTSSRRGGADTQYF. In DNA, the CDR3 is TGTACCAGCAGCAGACGCGGGGGGGCAGATACGCAGTATTTT. The full variable domain, completed using reference TRBV11-3 and TRBJ2-3, is EAGVVQSPRYKIIEKKQPVAFWCNPISGHNTLYWYLQNLGQGPELLIRYENEEAVDDSQLPKDRFSAERLKGVDSTLKIQPAELGDSAVYLCTSSRRGGADTQYFGPGTRLTVL.

The chain recombines TRBV28 with TRBJ1-6, with no clear D. The germline gives CDR1 MDHEN, CDR2 SYDVKM. V was clipped by 8 bases and J by 1 base, with 3 bases between them. This CDR3 has 12 amino acids. The CDR3 nucleotides read TGTGCCAGCGCTTCCTATAATTCACCCCTCCACTTT. It encodes CASASYNSPLHF.